The clone carrying this T cell receptor beta chain has just a few counts. Its antigen is still unknown. Naive CD8 T cells underwent sorting with the CD8+CD4-CCR7+CD45RA+ definition. The CDR3 runs 13 residues. Trimming removed 5 bases from V and 11 bases from J, with 18 bases in between. In germline, CDR1 is SEHNR, CDR2 FQNEAQ (reference sequence). The data were taken from a study of molecular identifiers for immune sequencing clone quantification. Study conclusions and caveats: Identical TCR molecules that share a barcode could lead to an underestimation of highly expanded clone sizes. Whereas naive cells kept under 1% of molecules in clones above 20 RNA copies, such clones held over 98% in effectors.

Previously reported methods and listed TCR primers produced the bulk TCR libraries. TCRdb ran MiXCR on the PCR reads and lists one entry per CDR3 protein. There are tens of thousands of distinct CDR3 sequences in the sample; 21% occur only once, and approximately 1.1% lies in the top ten. This TCR derives from a human donor in good health. Some libraries in this study had Jurkat cell RNA spiked in. This chain connects TRBV7-9 to TRBJ1-1, with D possibly matching TRBD1 (6 bases). The sample comprised naive CD8+ T cells from blood, with Jurkat cell RNA spiked in. Noted subset: FACS-sorted CD8+CD4-CCR7+CD45RA+ naive T cells. CDR3 loop: CASSLGTEQGAFF. CDR3 nucleotide sequence: TGTGCCAGCAGCCTCGGGACCGAGCAGGGGGCTTTCTTT.